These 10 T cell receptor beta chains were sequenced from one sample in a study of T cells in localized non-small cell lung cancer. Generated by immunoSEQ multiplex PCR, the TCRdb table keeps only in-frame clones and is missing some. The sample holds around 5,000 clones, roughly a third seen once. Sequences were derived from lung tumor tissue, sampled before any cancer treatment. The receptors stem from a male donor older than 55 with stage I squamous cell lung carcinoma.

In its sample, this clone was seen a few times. The CDR3 reads CASRKGREAGELFF. Written as DNA, the CDR3 is TGTGCCAGCAGAAAGGGCAGGGAGGCCGGGGAGCTGTTTTTT. This sequence joins TRBV6-8 and TRBJ2-2; TRBD2 is a possible D gene (6 bases). V was pared by 6 bases and J by 6 bases, with 14 bases between. Germline values: CDR1 MNHGY, CDR2 SAAAGT. This CDR3 is built from 14 residues.

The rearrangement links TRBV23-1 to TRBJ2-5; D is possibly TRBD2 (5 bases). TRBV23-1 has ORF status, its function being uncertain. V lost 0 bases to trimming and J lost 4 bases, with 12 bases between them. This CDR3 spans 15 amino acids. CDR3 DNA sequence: TGCGCCAGCAGTCAATCGCCAATAGCGAGAGAGACCCAGTACTTC. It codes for CASSQSPIARETQYF.

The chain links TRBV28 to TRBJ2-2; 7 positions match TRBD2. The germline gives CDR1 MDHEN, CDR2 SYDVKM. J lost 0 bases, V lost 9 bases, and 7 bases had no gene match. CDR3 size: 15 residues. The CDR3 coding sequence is TGTGCCAGTTTAATCGGGGGGACGAACACCGGGGAGCTGTTTTTT. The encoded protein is CASLIGGTNTGELFF. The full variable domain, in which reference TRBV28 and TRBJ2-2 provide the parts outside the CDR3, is DVKVTQSSRYLVKRTGEKVFLECVQDMDHENMFWYRQDPGLGLRLIYFSYDVKMKEKGDIPEGYSVSREKKERFSLILESASTNQTSMYLCASLIGGTNTGELFFGEGSRLTVL.

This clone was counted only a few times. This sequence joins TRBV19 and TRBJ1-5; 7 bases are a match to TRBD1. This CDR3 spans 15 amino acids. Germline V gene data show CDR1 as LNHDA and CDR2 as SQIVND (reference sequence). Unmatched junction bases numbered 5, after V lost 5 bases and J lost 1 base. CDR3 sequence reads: CASSLMGQSNQPQHF. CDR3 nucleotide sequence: TGTGCCAGTAGTCTCATGGGACAGAGCAATCAGCCCCAGCATTTT.

CDR3 DNA sequence: TGTGCCAGCTCACCAATGGCAGGGGGCGAAGGGGAGCTGTTTTTT. As protein: CASSPMAGGEGELFF. The rearrangement joins TRBV18 to TRBJ2-2; 8 nucleotides match TRBD1. The V and J ends lost 2 bases and 8 bases, in that order; junction bases with no gene match: 7. Germline CDR1 reads KGHSH; CDR2 reads LQKENI. This CDR3 has 15 residues.

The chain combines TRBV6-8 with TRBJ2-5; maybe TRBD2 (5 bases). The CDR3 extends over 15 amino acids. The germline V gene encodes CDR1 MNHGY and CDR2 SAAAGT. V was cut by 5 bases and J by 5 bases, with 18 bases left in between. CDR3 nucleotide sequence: TGTGCCAGCAGTCACCGAGGGCCCGAAGGGGAGACCCAGTACTTC. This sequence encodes CASSHRGPEGETQYF.

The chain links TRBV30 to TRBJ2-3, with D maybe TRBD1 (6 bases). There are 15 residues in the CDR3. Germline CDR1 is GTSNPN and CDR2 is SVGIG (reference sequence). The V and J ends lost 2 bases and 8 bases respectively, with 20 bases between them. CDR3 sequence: CAWSITGNLHATQYF. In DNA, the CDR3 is TGTGCCTGGAGTATTACAGGGAATTTGCACGCTACGCAGTATTTT. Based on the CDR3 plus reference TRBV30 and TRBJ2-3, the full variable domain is SQTIHQWPATLVQPVGSPLSLECTVEGTSNPNLYWYRQAAGRGLQLLFYSVGIGQISSEVPQNLSASRPQDRQFILSSKKLLLSDSGFYLCAWSITGNLHATQYFGPGTRLTVL.

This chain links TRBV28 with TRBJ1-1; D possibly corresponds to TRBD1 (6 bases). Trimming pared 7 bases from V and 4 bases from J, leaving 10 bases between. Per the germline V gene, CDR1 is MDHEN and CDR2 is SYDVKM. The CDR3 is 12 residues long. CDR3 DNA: TGTGCCAGCATACAGGGTAGCACTGAAGCTTTCTTT. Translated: CASIQGSTEAFF.

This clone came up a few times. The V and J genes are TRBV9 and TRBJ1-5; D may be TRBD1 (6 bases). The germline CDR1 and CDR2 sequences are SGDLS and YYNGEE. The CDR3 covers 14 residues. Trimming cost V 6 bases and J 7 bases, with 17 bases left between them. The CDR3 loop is CASKVGGIYQPQHF. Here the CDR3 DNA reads TGTGCCAGCAAGGTAGGGGGAATTTACCAGCCCCAGCATTTT.

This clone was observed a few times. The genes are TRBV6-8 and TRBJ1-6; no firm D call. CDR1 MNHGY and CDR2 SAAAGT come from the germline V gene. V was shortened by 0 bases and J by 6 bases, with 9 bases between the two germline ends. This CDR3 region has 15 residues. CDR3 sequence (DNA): TGTGCCAGCAGTTACTCCGGGAACCTTAATTCACCCCTCCACTTT. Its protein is CASSYSGNLNSPLHF.